The rows below give T cell receptor beta chains drawn from one sample of a study of graft-versus-host responses after intestinal transplantation. Method: immunoSEQ multiplex PCR; TCRdb's copy keeps in-frame clones and lacks some. The table has around 70,000 clones, 89% seen once. These receptors are not linked to any known antigen. The specimen comprised unstimulated CD8+ T cells sorted from spleen or lymph node cells, sampled before intestinal transplant. Source of these receptors: a human donor who received an intestinal transplant. The CDR3 runs from the conserved cysteine through the conserved F or W. Fields, in order: CDR3 DNA, CDR3 protein, D gene, J gene, V gene, clone size. The D gene is left open where the match is weak. A row's size may be missing; if present it is once, few, many or a size class.

DNA: TGTGCCAGCAGCTCCAGAAGGGGGAATCAAGCCCTCTATGGCTACACCTTC
CDR3: CASSSRRGNQALYGYTF
D: .
J: TRBJ1-2
V: TRBV9
size: .

DNA: TGTGCCAGCAGTTCGCTATACCAGCGGGAGGGCCCCGACGAGCAGTACTTC
CDR3: CASSSLYQREGPDEQYF
D: TRBD2
J: TRBJ2-7
V: TRBV27
size: .

DNA: TGTGCCAGCGGAGGGACAGGGGGCTGGTATGGCTACACCTTC
CDR3: CASGGTGGWYGYTF
D: TRBD1
J: TRBJ1-2
V: TRBV2
size: .

DNA: TGTGCCAGCAGTTTGGTGGGTGGGGCCGAGCAGTACTTC
CDR3: CASSLVGGAEQYF
D: .
J: TRBJ2-7
V: TRBV28
size: .

DNA: TGTGCCAGCAGTTTAAACGGGGGAAACACTGAAGCTTTCTTT
CDR3: CASSLNGGNTEAFF
D: .
J: TRBJ1-1
V: TRBV27
size: .

DNA: TGTGCCAGTAGTATTTTCGGGACAGGACGAGCCCCTTTGAACTATGGCTACACCTTC
CDR3: CASSIFGTGRAPLNYGYTF
D: TRBD1
J: TRBJ1-2
V: TRBV19
size: .

DNA: TGTGCCAGCAGTATCCAGTCAGGCTTGTACGAGCAGTACTTC
CDR3: CASSIQSGLYEQYF
D: .
J: TRBJ2-7
V: TRBV28
size: .

DNA: TGTGCCAGCAGTTTAAAGGGGACTAGCGGGGATAGCGAGCAGTACTTC
CDR3: CASSLKGTSGDSEQYF
D: TRBD2
J: TRBJ2-7
V: TRBV6-6
size: .

DNA: TGTGCCAGCAGCCTTGGACTAGCGGGAAGGTACAATGAGCAGTTCTTC
CDR3: CASSLGLAGRYNEQFF
D: TRBD2
J: TRBJ2-1
V: TRBV9
size: once

DNA: TGCGCCAGCAGCTTCACGGGACAGGGGATCTATGGCTACACCTTC
CDR3: CASSFTGQGIYGYTF
D: TRBD1
J: TRBJ1-2
V: TRBV4-1
size: .

DNA: TGTGCCAGCTCACCTCCGGGACAGGGAGACATTCAGTACTTC
CDR3: CASSPPGQGDIQYF
D: TRBD1
J: TRBJ2-4
V: TRBV18
size: .

DNA: TGTGCCATCAGTGAAGGGACAGGGATAGGGAATGGCTACACCTTC
CDR3: CAISEGTGIGNGYTF
D: TRBD1
J: TRBJ1-2
V: TRBV10-3
size: .

DNA: TGTGCCAGCAGCCAACCCGGGGAGGGTTGGGGGACCGGGGAGCTGTTTTTT
CDR3: CASSQPGEGWGTGELFF
D: TRBD2
J: TRBJ2-2
V: TRBV28
size: .

DNA: TGTGCCAGCAGCTTGGATAAGGACAGGGTAATCACAGATACGCAGTATTTT
CDR3: CASSLDKDRVITDTQYF
D: TRBD1
J: TRBJ2-3
V: TRBV5-6
size: .

DNA: TGTGCCAGCAGCCCCGGCTGGGCCTCAGAGCCTAGCACAGATACGCAGTATTTT
CDR3: CASSPGWASEPSTDTQYF
D: .
J: TRBJ2-3
V: TRBV4-2
size: .

DNA: TGTGCCAGCAGCCTTACAGGGGTCCACGAGCAGTACTTC
CDR3: CASSLTGVHEQYF
D: TRBD1
J: TRBJ2-7
V: TRBV5-5
size: .

DNA: TGTGCCAGCAGCTTTTGTTGCGGGAGGGCCTCGTACAATGAGCAGTTCTTC
CDR3: CASSFCCGRASYNEQFF
D: TRBD2
J: TRBJ2-1
V: TRBV7-9
size: .

DNA: TGTGCCAGCAGTTTCCTGTTGGCAGGGGTTCCCTACGAGCAGTACTTC
CDR3: CASSFLLAGVPYEQYF
D: .
J: TRBJ2-7
V: TRBV27
size: .

DNA: TGCGCCAGCAGCCGCCTTACGCGAATATACGAGCAGTACTTC
CDR3: CASSRLTRIYEQYF
D: .
J: TRBJ2-7
V: TRBV23-1
size: .

DNA: TGTGCCAGCAGTTCCATGTTCAGGTACCAAGAGACCCAGTACTTC
CDR3: CASSSMFRYQETQYF
D: .
J: TRBJ2-5
V: TRBV6-5
size: few

DNA: TGTGCCAGCAGCTCAGGACAGGGCGCAGATACGCAGTATTTT
CDR3: CASSSGQGADTQYF
D: TRBD1
J: TRBJ2-3
V: TRBV2
size: once

DNA: TGTGCCCGCAAGTCAGGGGAAGCTAACTATGGCTACACCTTC
CDR3: CARKSGEANYGYTF
D: .
J: TRBJ1-2
V: TRBV28
size: .